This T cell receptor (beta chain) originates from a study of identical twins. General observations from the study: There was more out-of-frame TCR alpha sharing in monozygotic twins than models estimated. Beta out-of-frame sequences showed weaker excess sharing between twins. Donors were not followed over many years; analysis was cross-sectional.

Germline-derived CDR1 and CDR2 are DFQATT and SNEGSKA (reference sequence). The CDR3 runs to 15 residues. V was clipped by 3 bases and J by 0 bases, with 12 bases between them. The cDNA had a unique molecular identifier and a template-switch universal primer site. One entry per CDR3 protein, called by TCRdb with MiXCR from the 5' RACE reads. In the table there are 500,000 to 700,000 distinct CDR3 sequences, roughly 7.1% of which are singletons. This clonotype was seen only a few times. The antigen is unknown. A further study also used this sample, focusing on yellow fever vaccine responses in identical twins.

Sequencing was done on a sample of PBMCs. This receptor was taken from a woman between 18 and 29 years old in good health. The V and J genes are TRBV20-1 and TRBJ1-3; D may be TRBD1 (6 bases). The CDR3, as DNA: TGCAGTGCTAGGAGAGGGACAAGCTCTGGAAACACCATATATTTT. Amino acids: CSARRGTSSGNTIYF.